Listed below are T cell receptor beta chains from one sample, sequenced in a study of metastatic and nonmetastatic thyroid tumors. TCRdb reprocessed the PCR reads using MiXCR. The sample shows about 4,000 clones, roughly 22% of them seen only once. The sequencing sample was made of tumor tissue. All receptors derive from a female donor with papillary thyroid cancer or a benign thyroid nodule (not recorded which). Some clones in this sample may be carry-over from other donors' samples. Each CDR3 is given with its conserved first and last residue. The order of the fields is D gene, J gene, V gene, clone size, CDR3 DNA, CDR3 protein. A D gene is named only where the DNA matches it firmly. Rows give clone size only sometimes, using once, few, many, or a class for an expanded clone.

. | TRBJ1-5 | TRBV28 | large | TGTGCCAGCAGCCCCGGGGGCAATCAGCCCCAGCATTTT | CASSPGGNQPQHF
. | TRBJ2-7 | TRBV6-1 | medium-sized | TGTGCCAGCATAGGGGAGGTCCCCGAGCAGTACTTC | CASIGEVPEQYF
. | TRBJ1-1 | TRBV2 | few | TGTGCCAGCCGACAGGATCAGAACACTGAAGCTTTCTTT | CASRQDQNTEAFF
. | TRBJ1-5 | TRBV20-1 | medium-sized | TGCAGTGCCGCAGAGGGAGGGGGAACTCAGCCCCAGCATTTT | CSAAEGGGTQPQHF
. | TRBJ1-5 | TRBV29-1 | few | TGCAGCGTTGGTCAGCCCGGTCAGCCCCAGCATTTT | CSVGQPGQPQHF
TRBD1 | TRBJ2-6 | TRBV6-2/TRBV6-3 | . | TGTGCCAGCAGCCCCGTGACAGGGGGGTCCTCTGGGGCCAACGTCCTGACTTTC | CASSPVTGGSSGANVLTF
TRBD2 | TRBJ2-7 | TRBV15 | . | TGTGCCACCAGCAGGGGGTCAGCGGGAGGTAATGAGCAGTACTTC | CATSRGSAGGNEQYF
. | TRBJ1-3 | TRBV6-1 | large | TGTGCCAGCGGTCTCCAGGGGAGTGGGGACACCATATATTTT | CASGLQGSGDTIYF
TRBD2 | TRBJ2-7 | TRBV2 | medium-sized | TGTGCCAGCAGCCACAGGGCGGGAGGTTACGAGCAGTACTTC | CASSHRAGGYEQYF
TRBD2 | TRBJ2-2 | TRBV6-1 | . | TGTGCCAGCAGACACGACAGCGGGAGAAACGGGGAGCTGTTTTTT | CASRHDSGRNGELFF